Listed here are 13 T cell receptor beta chains from one sample, sequenced in a study of T cell repertoires in cytomegalovirus infection (dated by TCRdb to the late 2010s). Sequenced using an Illumina HiSeq 1500. Starting from the raw public reads, TCRdb applied fastp trimming at Q25, assembled clones with MiXCR and retained in-frame beta chains. Every entry covers one CDR3 protein and lists the most common genes and DNA from its rows. The sample table holds some 600,000 distinct CDR3 sequences, of which about 24% were seen once. The top ten hold roughly 8% of the sample. The sequencing sample was made of CD8+ T cells from PBMCs. These TCRs come from a human donor in good health (CMV status not recorded). Some clones in this sample may be carry-over from other donors' samples.

The chain uses TRBV6-2 or TRBV6-3 and TRBJ1-1; D ambiguous. CDR1 is MNHEY and CDR2 is SVGEGT in the germline V gene. The CDR3 covers 14 residues. The V end lost 6 bases, the J end lost 6 bases, and 17 bases lay between the germline ends. The CDR3 nucleotides are TGTGCCAGCAGAACCACCACTAATTGGGCTGAAGCTTTCTTT. As protein: CASRTTTNWAEAFF.

Here the CDR3 DNA reads TGTGCCAGCAGTTTTGGGACAGGGGGAGATACGCAGTATTTT. Encoded protein: CASSFGTGGDTQYF. The chain links TRBV12-3 or TRBV12-4 to TRBJ2-3; 11 bases agree with TRBD1. This CDR3 is built from 14 residues. Trimming at V came to 3 bases and at J to 5 bases, leaving 1 base not matched to a gene.

This clonotype appeared many times. The V call is TRBV7-8, the J call TRBJ2-1; tentatively, D is TRBD1 (5 bases). Trimming cost V 1 base and J 0 bases, with 13 bases left between them. CDR1 and CDR2 from the germline V gene are SGHVS and FQNEAQ. The CDR3 totals 17 residues. CDR3 sequence: CASSLGGDRSSYNEQFF. The CDR3 DNA reads as TGTGCCAGCAGCTTAGGCGGCGACAGAAGCTCCTACAATGAGCAGTTCTTC.

This clonotype was seen repeatedly, ten times or more. The DNA for the CDR3 is TGTGCCAGCAGTGAGACTAGCGGACTTGAGCAGTTCTTC. Translating gives CASSETSGLEQFF. The chain recombines TRBV6-4 with TRBJ2-1, with 9 bases lining up with TRBD2. Trimming at V came to 3 bases and at J to 9 bases, leaving 3 bases not matched to a gene. CDR1 and CDR2 (germline): MRHNA, SNTAGT. The length of the CDR3 is 13 residues.

This clonotype was detected only a few times. The J gene is TRBJ2-7, the V gene TRBV5-5; D might be TRBD1 (6 bases). The germline gives CDR1 SGHKS, CDR2 YYEKEE (reference sequence). The V gene lost 4 bases and the J gene lost 9 bases, with 20 bases spanning the gap. This CDR3 comprises 14 residues. The DNA of the CDR3 is TGTGCCAGCAGCGCAGGACAGCCCAACGCAGGGCAGTACTTC. Translated: CASSAGQPNAGQYF.

This clonotype was seen ten or more times. This rearrangement joins TRBV11-2 to TRBJ1-1, with 9 bases identical to TRBD1. The germline CDR1 and CDR2 sequences are SGHAT and FQNNGV. Trimming cost V 5 bases and J 0 bases; bases outside gene matches: 7. The CDR3 sequence is 16 residues long. The CDR3 spells CASSAWDRAMNTEAFF. For the CDR3, the DNA is TGTGCCAGCAGCGCCTGGGACAGGGCCATGAACACTGAAGCTTTCTTT.

V gene TRBV6-5 combines with J gene TRBJ1-1; D unclear. V lost 7 bases and J lost 5, with 11 bases in between. The CDR3 has 12 residues. The germline gives CDR1 MNHEY, CDR2 SVGAGI. The CDR3 region is CASKGSWTEAFF. CDR3 DNA: TGTGCCAGCAAAGGCAGTTGGACTGAAGCTTTCTTT.

The V and J genes are TRBV28 and TRBJ1-2; 12 positions match TRBD1. The CDR3 is made up of 15 amino acids. From germline, CDR1 is MDHEN and CDR2 SYDVKM. V lost 5 bases and J lost 6; bases outside the gene matches: 7. CDR3 loop: CASSHRDRGRDGYTF. CDR3 sequence (DNA): TGTGCCAGCAGTCATCGGGACAGGGGGCGCGATGGCTACACCTTC.

This chain uses TRBV15 with TRBJ1-6; possible D gene TRBD1, 6 bases. This CDR3 has 16 amino acids. Germline V gene data show CDR1 as LNHNV and CDR2 as YYDKDF (reference sequence). Trimming took off 0 bases at V and 5 bases at J, with 11 bases between the two ends. CDR3 in DNA: TGTGCCACCAGCAGAGATCGGGCAGGGGATAATTCACCCCTCCACTTT. Protein product: CATSRDRAGDNSPLHF.

The chain combines TRBV20-1 with TRBJ2-7, with D possibly called TRBD1 or TRBD2 (5 bases each). This CDR3 has 14 amino acids. Trimming shortened V by 6 bases and J by 2 bases, and 17 bases separated the two germline ends. Germline CDR1 reads DFQATT; CDR2 reads SNEGSKA (reference sequence). CDR3 nucleotides: TGCAGTGCCTGGGGGACGGAATTAACCTACGAGCAGTACTTC. Translation gives CSAWGTELTYEQYF.

This chain links TRBV2 with TRBJ1-3; D may be TRBD1 (5 bases). The germline V and J ends were trimmed by 6 bases and 10 bases, with 10 bases remaining between them. There are 11 residues in the CDR3. CDR1 is SNHLY and CDR2 is FYNNEI in the germline V gene. The CDR3 nucleotides are TGTGCCAGCAGGGGACGGACAACCATATATTTT. Translation: CASRGRTTIYF. Using reference TRBV2 and TRBJ1-3 for the parts outside the CDR3, the full variable domain is EPEVTQTPSHQVTQMGQEVILRCVPISNHLYFYWYRQILGQKVEFLVSFYNNEISEKSEIFDDQFSVERPDGSNFTLKIRSTKLEDSAMYFCASRGRTTIYFGEGSWLTVV.

V gene TRBV6-1 combines with J gene TRBJ1-4; D possibly corresponds to TRBD1 (6 bases). Germline V CDR1 and CDR2: MNHNS, SASEGT. The CDR3 has 15 residues. Trimming removed 1 base at V and 7 bases at J, with 13 bases between. CDR3 protein: CASSEEGGAGEKLFF. CDR3 DNA: TGTGCCAGCAGTGAAGAGGGGGGCGCTGGTGAAAAACTGTTTTTT.

The V gene is TRBV29-1, the J gene TRBJ2-3; no clear D gene. The germline V gene encodes CDR1 SQVTM and CDR2 ANQGSEA. Deletions cut 3 bases from V and 4 bases from J, with 8 bases between. There are 12 residues in the CDR3. In nucleotides, the CDR3 is TGCAGCGTTGACTGGCGTTCAGATACGCAGTATTTT. Translated: CSVDWRSDTQYF.